The sequence of this TCR beta chain was determined in a study of CXCR3-negative and CXCR3-positive naive CD8 T cells. Study summary: Some 150 million TRB reads in total, about 1.5 +/- 0.3 million per library.

Preparation of TRB cDNA libraries relied on 5' RACE carrying UMI labels. From its re-call of the 5' RACE reads, TCRdb lists each CDR3 protein once, without DNA. This sample's table reports approximately 41,000 distinct CDR3 sequences. Germline V gene sequence: CDR1 SGHTA, CDR2 FQGTGA. The CDR3 has 14 residues. This clonotype originated in a human donor in good health. Some clones in this sample may be carry-over from other donors' samples. This chain connects TRBV7-3 to TRBJ2-1. Sequenced: memory CD8+ T cells from blood. CDR3 in amino acids: CASSLSQGYNEQFF.